Below, 3 T cell receptor beta chains from the same sample are listed, as sequenced in a study of T cell responses to AZD1222 COVID-19 vaccine. Sequenced by immunoSEQ multiplex PCR; TCRdb stores in-frame clones only, minus some. The sample yields about 90,000 clones, roughly 85% seen once. The specimen was peripheral blood, collected 28 days after the second AZD1222 dose. Receptors were obtained from an adult who received the AZD1222 COVID-19 vaccine.

This clone appeared a single time. The rearrangement links TRBV11-2 to TRBJ1-2, with unresolved D. This CDR3 has 14 residues. Germline V gene lookup returns CDR1 SGHAT and CDR2 FQNNGV. Trimming took 1 base from V and 8 from J, leaving 14 bases between them. CDR3 sequence reads: CASSLGTGRGGYTF. In nucleotides, the CDR3 is TGTGCCAGCAGCTTAGGAACGGGGAGAGGGGGCTACACCTTC.

This clone was counted between two and nine times. The CDR3 DNA follows: TGTGCCAGTAGTACGCGCTCAGGGTGGGAGCAGTTCTTC. This gives the protein CASSTRSGWEQFF. V gene TRBV19 combines with J gene TRBJ2-1; TRBD1 is a possible D gene (5 bases). Germline CDR1 reads LNHDA; CDR2 reads SQIVND (reference sequence). CDR3 size: 13 residues. V gave up 4 bases and J gave up 10 bases, with 14 bases separating them.

This clone turned up a few times. This sequence joins TRBV28 and TRBJ1-3, with a weak D call TRBD1 (6 bases). Trimming took 4 bases from V and 3 from J, leaving 16 bases between them. The V gene's germline CDR1 is MDHEN and CDR2 SYDVKM. The CDR3 has 16 amino acids. The CDR3 sequence: CASSWGLSPIGNTIYF. CDR3 nucleotides: TGTGCCAGCAGTTGGGGGCTGTCTCCGATTGGAAACACCATATATTTT.